This TCR beta chain was retrieved from a study of blood T cell repertoires in COVID-19. Study-wide background: The study drew acute and convalescent COVID-19 samples from the United States, Italy and Spain. T cells, B-cell-depleted T cells, or PBMCs supplied cDNA or gDNA.

The cohort comprised adults aged roughly 18 to 95 years residing in some 24 US areas. As originally analysed: Quantification of nucleated cells was approximated via reference gene primer amplification. The assay was immunoSEQ multiplex PCR, and TCRdb's table has in-frame clones only and misses some. V and J calls and clone size are copied from that table; D and trimming were computed from the DNA. The repertoire holds some 340,000 clones, 85% to 95% seen once, with around 3.9% in the top ten. Notes on this clone: A read error may account for a junction end that differs from germline.

This CDR3 region has 13 residues. The chain links TRBV12-3 or TRBV12-4 to TRBJ2-7; 10 bases line up with TRBD1. Sample: PBMCs or T cells enriched from blood (not recorded which). The source is a woman between 25 and 40 years old who had been exposed to COVID-19. Here the CDR3 reads CASSFGQGGTSSF. CDR3 DNA: TGTGCCAGCAGTTTCGGACAGGGGGGCACTAGTTCTTTC.